A selection of T cell receptor beta chains follows, all from one sample in a study of cytomegalovirus exposure and HLA in healthy donors. The assay was immunoSEQ multiplex PCR, and TCRdb's table has in-frame clones only and misses some. Here the sample table reports 65,000 to 90,000 clones. Sequenced material: PBMCs. Source of these receptors: a female donor in good health and CMV-seropositive. The CDR3 runs from the conserved cysteine through the conserved F or W. The D gene is left open where the match is weak.

>TRBD1|TRBV30|TRBJ2-7
CAGSGGTGNFYEQYF
TGTGCCGGGAGCGGCGGGACAGGGAACTTCTACGAGCAGTACTTC
>NA|TRBV4-3|TRBJ1-4
CASSQQGTANEKLFF
TGCGCCAGCAGCCAACAGGGCACAGCTAATGAAAAACTGTTTTTT
>NA|TRBV5-1|TRBJ2-1
CASSINEQFF
TGCGCCAGCAGTATCAATGAGCAGTTCTTC
>NA|TRBV6-1|TRBJ2-2
CASSPRGSGTGELFF
TGTGCCAGCAGCCCTCGGGGGAGTGGGACCGGGGAGCTGTTTTTT
>NA|TRBV19|TRBJ2-7
CASSITGFAYEQYF
TGTGCCAGTAGTATCACAGGGTTCGCCTACGAGCAGTACTTC
>TRBD1|TRBV18|TRBJ1-1
CASSRDGQVWDAFF
TGTGCCAGCTCGCGGGATGGACAGGTCTGGGATGCTTTCTTT
>TRBD1|TRBV28|TRBJ1-5
CASSLDRGVSNQPQHF
TGTGCCAGCAGTTTAGACAGGGGGGTCAGCAATCAGCCCCAGCATTTT
>TRBD1|TRBV28|TRBJ1-5
CASSVARQGSGNQPQHF
TGTGCCAGCAGTGTAGCCAGACAGGGATCGGGCAATCAGCCCCAGCATTTT
>NA|TRBV5-1|TRBJ1-5
CASSLAGVNQPQHF
TGCGCCAGCAGCTTGGCAGGGGTCAATCAGCCCCAGCATTTT
>NA|TRBV5-6|TRBJ2-2
CASSLYGGGELFF
TGTGCCAGCAGCTTGTATGGAGGCGGGGAGCTGTTTTTT
>NA|TRBV28|TRBJ1-5
CASTRDKNQPQHF
TGTGCCAGCACCAGAGACAAGAATCAGCCCCAGCATTTT
>TRBD1|TRBV19|TRBJ1-1
CASSTLTGAEAFF
TGTGCCAGTAGTACTCTTACAGGGGCTGAAGCTTTCTTT
>NA|TRBV6-5|TRBJ1-1
CASSYSWQGEAFF
TGTGCCAGCAGTTACTCGTGGCAGGGAGAAGCTTTCTTT
>NA|TRBV19|TRBJ1-4
CASSSTRGSAKLFF
TGTGCCAGTAGTAGTACAAGGGGGTCGGCAAAACTGTTTTTT
>TRBD2|TRBV5-1|TRBJ2-2
CASRRREGTGELFF
TGCGCCAGCAGAAGGCGGGAGGGGACCGGGGAGCTGTTTTTT
>TRBD1|TRBV4-1|TRBJ1-5
CASSHGQGVSQPQHF
TGCGCCAGCAGCCACGGACAGGGGGTGAGTCAGCCCCAGCATTTT
>NA|TRBV28|TRBJ2-3
CASKVVRKGRATQYF
TGTGCCAGCAAGGTCGTAAGGAAGGGCAGGGCTACGCAGTATTTT
>NA|TRBV18|TRBJ2-7
CASSDVQGYEQYF
TGTGCCAGCTCAGACGTCCAGGGCTACGAGCAGTACTTC
>NA|TRBV29-1|TRBJ2-7
CSVVLGVGEQYF
TGCAGCGTTGTACTGGGAGTTGGCGAGCAGTACTTC
>TRBD1|TRBV5-8|TRBJ1-5
CASSSWTGGVSQPQHF
TGTGCCAGCAGCTCCTGGACAGGGGGCGTATCTCAGCCCCAGCATTTT
>NA|TRBV10-3|TRBJ2-3
CAISSDRTQYF
TGTGCCATCAGCTCGGACAGAACGCAGTATTTT
>NA|TRBV7-6|TRBJ2-3
CASSADGSTTDTQYF
TGTGCCAGCAGCGCAGACGGGTCTACCACAGATACGCAGTATTTT
>TRBD1|TRBV7-9|TRBJ2-7
CASSAGQGAYEQYF
TGTGCCAGCAGCGCCGGTCAGGGGGCTTACGAGCAGTACTTC
>TRBD2|TRBV5-1|TRBJ2-3
CASSLGTSGDTDTQYF
TGCGCCAGCAGCTTGGGGACTAGCGGGGACACAGATACGCAGTATTTT
>TRBD1|TRBV6-5|TRBJ2-7
CASSYDRGWHEQYF
TGTGCCAGCAGTTACGACAGGGGGTGGCACGAGCAGTACTTC
>NA|TRBV2|TRBJ2-1
CASRVQAYNEQFF
TGTGCCAGCAGGGTACAGGCCTACAATGAGCAGTTCTTC
>NA|TRBV27|TRBJ1-1
CASSSIWLVGMNTEAFF
TGTGCCAGCAGTTCGATCTGGTTAGTCGGGATGAACACTGAAGCTTTCTTT
>NA|TRBV6-5|TRBJ1-1
CASSLLGTEDFF
TGTGCCAGCAGCCTGTTGGGCACTGAAGATTTCTTT
>NA|TRBV30|TRBJ1-1
CAWSVGGRGVAFF
TGTGCCTGGAGTGTAGGAGGGCGGGGGGTGGCTTTCTTT
>TRBD2|TRBV4-3|TRBJ2-7
CASSRGTSGSFDEQYF
TGCGCCAGCAGCCGGGGGACTAGCGGGAGTTTTGACGAGCAGTACTTC
>NA|TRBV5-1|TRBJ2-7
CASSPDRGGTYEQYF
TGCGCCAGCAGCCCTGACAGGGGAGGGACCTACGAGCAGTACTTC
>NA|TRBV2|TRBJ2-5
CASSEALVGRKETQYF
TGTGCCAGCAGTGAAGCGCTTGTGGGCAGAAAAGAGACCCAGTACTTC
>NA|TRBV14|TRBJ2-5
CASSQGTFQETQYF
TGTGCCAGCAGCCAAGGGACATTTCAAGAGACCCAGTACTTC
>NA|TRBV30|TRBJ1-1
CAWSAQVNTEAFF
TGTGCCTGGAGCGCTCAGGTGAACACTGAAGCTTTCTTT
>TRBD1|TRBV28|TRBJ1-1
CASSPTGTGEEEAFF
TGTGCCAGCAGCCCCACCGGGACAGGGGAGGAGGAAGCTTTCTTT
>NA|TRBV7-2|TRBJ1-2
CASSLATDRSTF
TGTGCCAGCAGCTTAGCGACAGACCGTTCTACCTTC
>NA|TRBV19|TRBJ1-1
CASSPTVSTEAFF
TGTGCCAGTAGCCCCACAGTTTCCACTGAAGCTTTCTTT
>TRBD1|TRBV29-1|TRBJ1-1
CSAAGQINTEAFF
TGCAGCGCCGCGGGACAGATAAACACTGAAGCTTTCTTT
>NA|TRBV19|TRBJ1-1
CASSIDGGENTEAFF
TGTGCCAGTAGTATAGACGGAGGGGAGAACACTGAAGCTTTCTTT
>NA|TRBV15|TRBJ1-4
CATSRVRETNEKLFF
TGTGCCACCAGCAGAGTACGGGAGACTAATGAAAAACTGTTTTTT
>NA|TRBV29-1|TRBJ1-2
CSVATGNYGYTF
TGCAGCGTTGCTACAGGGAACTATGGCTACACCTTC
>TRBD1|TRBV4-3|TRBJ1-6
CASSQALLGQGDSPLHF
TGCGCCAGCAGCCAAGCCCTCCTTGGACAGGGCGATTCACCCCTCCACTTT
>TRBD1|TRBV7-9|TRBJ1-3
CASSSGTDGNTIYF
TGTGCCAGCAGCTCCGGGACAGACGGAAACACCATATATTTT
>NA|TRBV28|TRBJ1-2
CASRNSPGERYTF
TGTGCCAGCAGGAATTCCCCCGGGGAGCGCTACACCTTC
>NA|TRBV7-8|TRBJ1-2
CASSLDWGSLIYGYTF
TGTGCCAGCAGCTTAGATTGGGGCAGCCTCATCTATGGCTACACCTTC
>NA|TRBV7-9|TRBJ2-1
CASSGASNEQFF
TGTGCCAGCAGCGGGGCTAGTAATGAGCAGTTCTTC
>TRBD1|TRBV4-1|TRBJ2-7
CASSRGDSLTPYEQYF
TGCGCCAGCAGCCGTGGGGACAGTCTTACCCCCTACGAGCAGTACTTC
>NA|TRBV7-8|TRBJ2-7
CASSPGGKGPYEQYF
TGTGCCAGCAGCCCAGGGGGGAAAGGACCCTACGAGCAGTACTTC
>NA|TRBV5-1|TRBJ2-7
CASSESGRNYEQYF
TGCGCCAGCAGCGAGAGCGGACGGAACTACGAGCAGTACTTC
>TRBD2|TRBV9|TRBJ2-5
CASSVGLAGEETQYF
TGTGCCAGCAGCGTAGGTCTAGCGGGGGAAGAGACCCAGTACTTC
>NA|TRBV7-9|TRBJ1-5
CASSLDHSQNQPQHF
TGTGCCAGCAGCTTAGACCACAGCCAGAATCAGCCCCAGCATTTT
>NA|TRBV6-6|TRBJ1-1
CASRLLGQNTEAFF
TGTGCCAGCAGACTCCTAGGACAGAACACTGAAGCTTTCTTT